This TCR beta chain was documented in a study of blood T cell repertoires in COVID-19. The germline gives CDR1 SNHLY, CDR2 FYNNEI. The CDR3 has 15 amino acids. V lost 8 bases, J lost 5 bases, and 11 bases stayed unmatched. Sequencing was performed with immunoSEQ multiplex PCR; in TCRdb, only in-frame clones are kept and a portion is missing. Here the sample spans about 440,000 clones, about nine tenths being singletons. The sequence came from a woman in her forties or fifties with COVID-19, enrolled during active disease. This chain connects TRBV2 to TRBJ2-1, with 8 bases lining up with TRBD2. What was sequenced was peripheral blood. CDR3: CASARERGIDNEQFF. The CDR3 DNA is TGTGCCAGCGCAAGGGAGCGGGGGATCGACAATGAGCAGTTCTTC.